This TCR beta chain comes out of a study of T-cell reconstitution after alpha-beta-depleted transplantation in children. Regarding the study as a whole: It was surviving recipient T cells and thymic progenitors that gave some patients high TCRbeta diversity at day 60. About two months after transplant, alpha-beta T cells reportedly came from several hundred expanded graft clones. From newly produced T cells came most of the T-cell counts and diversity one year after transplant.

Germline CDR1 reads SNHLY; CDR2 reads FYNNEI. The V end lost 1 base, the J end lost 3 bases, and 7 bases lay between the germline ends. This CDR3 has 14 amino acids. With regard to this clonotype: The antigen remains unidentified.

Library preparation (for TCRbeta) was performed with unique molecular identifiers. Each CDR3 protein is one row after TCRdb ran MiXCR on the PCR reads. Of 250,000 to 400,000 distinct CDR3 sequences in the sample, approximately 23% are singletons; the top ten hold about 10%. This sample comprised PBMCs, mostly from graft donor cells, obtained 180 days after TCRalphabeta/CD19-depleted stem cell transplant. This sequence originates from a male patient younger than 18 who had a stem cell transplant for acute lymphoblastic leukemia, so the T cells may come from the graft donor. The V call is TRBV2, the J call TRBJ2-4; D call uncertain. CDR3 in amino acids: CASSEGQVKNIQYF. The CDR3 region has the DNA TGTGCCAGCAGTGAAGGCCAGGTCAAAAACATTCAGTACTTC.